This T cell receptor beta chain was sequenced in a study of T cells in tuberculosis. In the study overall: CD1B tetramers identified T cells specific for mycobacterial lipid GMM.

General study points: Some low-affinity tetramer-binding T cells may be absent from this sample.

Sorting used thawed, overnight-rested PBMC stained with anti-CD3, a viability dye and GMM-loaded CD1B tetramer. The lipid loaded on the CD1B tetramers was C32 glucose monomycolate from Rhodococcus equi. Each donor contributed roughly 100,000 sorted tetramer-negative cells. Chain pairing is unknown; alpha and beta were sequenced separately. Measured with immunoSEQ multiplex PCR; TCRdb has only the in-frame clones, and not every one. The repertoire holds tens of thousands of clones, just over 90% seen once, with under 2.5% in the top ten. This clonotype was sampled from an adult woman with latent tuberculosis. The sample comprised CD1b-GMM tetramer-negative cells sorted from PBMCs.

CDR3 sequence: CASSEMRNTGELFF. In DNA form, the CDR3 reads TGTGCCAGCAGTGAAATGCGGAACACCGGGGAGCTGTTTTTT. This sequence joins TRBV2 and TRBJ2-2, with D unresolved. From germline, CDR1 is SNHLY and CDR2 FYNNEI. Trimming pared 2 bases from V and 1 base from J, leaving 5 bases between. The CDR3 totals 14 residues. Full variable domain (outside the CDR3, taken from reference TRBV2 and TRBJ2-2): EPEVTQTPSHQVTQMGQEVILRCVPISNHLYFYWYRQILGQKVEFLVSFYNNEISEKSEIFDDQFSVERPDGSNFTLKIRSTKLEDSAMYFCASSEMRNTGELFFGEGSRLTVL.